These T cell receptor beta chains were read from a single sample in a study of cytomegalovirus exposure and HLA in healthy donors. Using immunoSEQ multiplex PCR, the repertoire was profiled, and TCRdb retains in-frame clones only, with some absent. The profile shows 170,000 or so clones, more than 60% of them singletons. The sequenced sample consisted of PBMCs. These receptors all come from a woman between 45 and 65 years old in good health and CMV-seropositive. Both conserved end residues are part of each CDR3. The D gene is left open where the match is weak. Clone size is given for some rows only: seen once, a few or many times, or a class if the clone is expanded.

v_gene: TRBV19
abundance: NA
len: 14
d_gene: NA
j_gene: TRBJ1-2
CDR3aa: CASSMAGDNYGYTF
CDR3nt: TGTGCCAGTAGTATGGCGGGGGATAACTATGGCTACACCTTC

v_gene: TRBV5-6
abundance: few
len: 15
d_gene: NA
j_gene: TRBJ1-3
CDR3aa: CASSSYPGAGNTIYF
CDR3nt: TGTGCCAGCAGCTCATATCCAGGGGCTGGAAACACCATATATTTT

v_gene: TRBV29-1
abundance: NA
len: 14
d_gene: NA
j_gene: TRBJ2-5
CDR3aa: CSVEEGSRGETQYF
CDR3nt: TGCAGCGTTGAGGAAGGGTCCAGAGGGGAGACCCAGTACTTC

v_gene: TRBV11-3
abundance: few
len: 14
d_gene: TRBD1
j_gene: TRBJ1-1
CDR3aa: CASSFGQGPTEAFF
CDR3nt: TGTGCCAGCAGCTTCGGACAGGGTCCCACTGAAGCTTTCTTT

v_gene: TRBV6-1
abundance: few
len: 15
d_gene: TRBD1
j_gene: TRBJ1-1
CDR3aa: CASSEEGQGNTEAFF
CDR3nt: TGTGCCAGCAGTGAAGAGGGACAGGGAAACACTGAAGCTTTCTTT

v_gene: TRBV18
abundance: NA
len: 16
d_gene: NA
j_gene: TRBJ2-3
CDR3aa: CASSPRDSLNTDTQYF
CDR3nt: TGTGCCAGCTCACCCCGGGACTCGTTGAACACAGATACGCAGTATTTT

v_gene: TRBV19
abundance: NA
len: 15
d_gene: NA
j_gene: TRBJ2-1
CDR3aa: CASSLAGHRRNEQFF
CDR3nt: TGTGCCAGTAGCCTCGCGGGTCATAGGCGCAATGAGCAGTTCTTC

v_gene: TRBV18
abundance: NA
len: 12
d_gene: NA
j_gene: TRBJ1-1
CDR3aa: CASSPTYTEAFF
CDR3nt: TGTGCCAGCTCACCAACTTACACTGAAGCTTTCTTT

v_gene: TRBV5-1
abundance: NA
len: 15
d_gene: TRBD1
j_gene: TRBJ1-4
CDR3aa: CASSSQGTANEKLFF
CDR3nt: TGCGCCAGCAGCTCTCAGGGGACAGCTAATGAAAAACTGTTTTTT

v_gene: TRBV5-1
abundance: NA
len: 15
d_gene: TRBD1
j_gene: TRBJ1-2
CDR3aa: CASIPGTGGGYGYTF
CDR3nt: TGCGCCAGCATCCCAGGGACAGGGGGAGGCTATGGCTACACCTTC

v_gene: TRBV2
abundance: NA
len: 14
d_gene: TRBD1
j_gene: TRBJ1-1
CDR3aa: CASRGQGASTEAFF
CDR3nt: TGTGCCAGCAGGGGACAGGGCGCGAGCACTGAAGCTTTCTTT

v_gene: TRBV25-1
abundance: NA
len: 15
d_gene: NA
j_gene: TRBJ1-2
CDR3aa: CASSEVGPSARGYTF
CDR3nt: TGTGCCAGCAGTGAAGTTGGGCCGTCGGCTCGGGGCTACACCTTC

v_gene: TRBV19
abundance: NA
len: 15
d_gene: TRBD1
j_gene: TRBJ1-1
CDR3aa: CASSMTGGRNTEAFF
CDR3nt: TGTGCCAGTAGTATGACAGGGGGCAGGAACACTGAAGCTTTCTTT

v_gene: TRBV7-2
abundance: few
len: 15
d_gene: NA
j_gene: TRBJ2-2
CDR3aa: CASSLVGGEAGELFF
CDR3nt: TGTGCCAGCAGCTTAGTAGGGGGGGAGGCCGGGGAGCTGTTTTTT

v_gene: TRBV10-3
abundance: few
len: 17
d_gene: TRBD1
j_gene: TRBJ2-3
CDR3aa: CAISGSGQADHDATQYF
CDR3nt: TGTGCCATCAGTGGATCGGGACAGGCGGACCACGACGCTACGCAGTATTTT

v_gene: TRBV4-2
abundance: NA
len: 17
d_gene: NA
j_gene: TRBJ2-4
CDR3aa: CASRQALSGLAKNIQYF
CDR3nt: TGTGCCAGCAGGCAAGCCCTTAGTGGTCTAGCCAAAAACATTCAGTACTTC

v_gene: TRBV2
abundance: once
len: 13
d_gene: NA
j_gene: TRBJ1-1
CDR3aa: CASSAEQVGEAFF
CDR3nt: TGTGCCAGCAGCGCGGAACAGGTTGGTGAAGCTTTCTTT

v_gene: TRBV7-2
abundance: NA
len: 14
d_gene: TRBD2
j_gene: TRBJ2-5
CDR3aa: CASSSSGGYETQYF
CDR3nt: TGTGCCAGCAGCTCCAGCGGGGGATACGAGACCCAGTACTTC

v_gene: TRBV6-5
abundance: NA
len: 14
d_gene: NA
j_gene: TRBJ1-1
CDR3aa: CASSYSGPNPEAFF
CDR3nt: TGTGCCAGCAGTTACTCTGGGCCTAACCCTGAAGCTTTCTTT

v_gene: TRBV7-9
abundance: few
len: 16
d_gene: TRBD1
j_gene: TRBJ1-6
CDR3aa: CASSLGGDRTSSPLHF
CDR3nt: TGTGCCAGCAGCTTAGGTGGGGACAGGACCAGTTCACCCCTCCACTTT

v_gene: TRBV5-5
abundance: NA
len: 15
d_gene: NA
j_gene: TRBJ1-6
CDR3aa: CASSLEGTPYSPLHF
CDR3nt: TGTGCCAGCAGCTTGGAGGGGACACCTTATTCACCCCTCCACTTT

v_gene: TRBV4-3
abundance: few
len: 13
d_gene: NA
j_gene: TRBJ2-7
CDR3aa: CASSQGTDREQYF
CDR3nt: TGCGCCAGCAGCCAAGGGACAGACAGGGAGCAGTACTTC

v_gene: TRBV10-2
abundance: few
len: 14
d_gene: TRBD2
j_gene: TRBJ2-3
CDR3aa: CASGEGGSPDTQYF
CDR3nt: TGCGCCAGCGGGGAGGGCGGGAGTCCAGATACGCAGTATTTT

v_gene: TRBV29-1
abundance: NA
len: 14
d_gene: TRBD2
j_gene: TRBJ2-1
CDR3aa: CSGRGTSGDNEQFF
CDR3nt: TGCAGCGGTCGCGGGACTAGCGGGGACAATGAGCAGTTCTTC

v_gene: TRBV6-1
abundance: NA
len: 14
d_gene: TRBD1
j_gene: TRBJ2-7
CDR3aa: CASSRQGNSYEQYF
CDR3nt: TGTGCCAGCAGTAGACAGGGGAACTCCTACGAGCAGTACTTC

v_gene: TRBV10-3
abundance: NA
len: 15
d_gene: TRBD1
j_gene: TRBJ1-1
CDR3aa: CAISRQGQGDTEAFF
CDR3nt: TGTGCCATCAGTCGACAGGGACAGGGTGACACTGAAGCTTTCTTT

v_gene: TRBV4-1
abundance: few
len: 15
d_gene: TRBD1
j_gene: TRBJ1-2
CDR3aa: CASSQDPDRVDGYTF
CDR3nt: TGCGCCAGCAGCCAAGATCCTGACAGGGTGGATGGCTACACCTTC

v_gene: TRBV5-4
abundance: NA
len: 14
d_gene: NA
j_gene: TRBJ1-2
CDR3aa: CASSFGGDPPGYTF
CDR3nt: TGTGCCAGCAGCTTTGGGGGGGACCCTCCTGGCTACACCTTC

v_gene: TRBV9
abundance: once
len: 18
d_gene: NA
j_gene: TRBJ2-6
CDR3aa: CASSVTTGWGTGANGLTF
CDR3nt: TGTGCCAGCAGCGTGACCACAGGATGGGGCACTGGGGCCAACGGCCTGACTTTC